These T cell receptor beta chains were read from a single sample in a study of technical replicates of blood from a handful of donors. This table comes from immunoSEQ multiplex PCR, and its TCRdb copy is limited to in-frame clones, with some not included. The table lists roughly 76,000 clones, just under 95% of them singletons. Specimen: T cells isolated from PBMCs. These receptors came from a human donor in good health. Each CDR3 is given with its conserved first and last residue. The order of the fields is clone size, D gene, V gene, J gene, CDR3 protein, CDR3 DNA. A D gene is named only where the DNA matches it firmly. Clone sizes are given selectively: once, few, many, or a class where the clone is expanded.

-,-,TRBV6-1,TRBJ1-5,CASSEVSGLSNQPQHF,TGTGCCAGCAGTGAAGTATCAGGCCTCAGCAATCAGCCCCAGCATTTT
once,-,TRBV28,TRBJ2-5,CASNGGGTETQYF,TGTGCCAGCAATGGCGGCGGCACGGAGACCCAGTACTTC
-,-,TRBV14,TRBJ1-1,CASSQVGSLAEAFF,TGTGCCAGCAGCCAAGTGGGGAGTTTGGCTGAAGCTTTCTTT
-,TRBD1,TRBV11-2,TRBJ2-1,CASSYDRAYNEQFF,TGTGCCAGCAGCTACGACAGGGCCTACAATGAGCAGTTCTTC
-,-,TRBV19,TRBJ2-1,CASSMFLEGPGNEQFF,TGTGCCAGTAGTATGTTTCTAGAGGGCCCAGGCAATGAGCAGTTCTTC
-,-,TRBV21-1,TRBJ1-2,CASSKESPDRVDYGYTF,TGTGCCAGCAGCAAAGAATCGCCGGACAGGGTGGACTATGGCTACACCTTC
-,-,TRBV14,TRBJ1-2,CASSQGSDGYTF,TGTGCCAGCAGCCAAGGGAGTGATGGCTACACCTTC
-,TRBD2,TRBV2,TRBJ2-1,CASSESTSGRVSSYNEQFF,TGTGCCAGCAGTGAATCGACTAGCGGGAGGGTGAGCTCCTACAATGAGCAGTTCTTC
-,TRBD1,TRBV5-1,TRBJ1-4,CASSFTGENEKLFF,TGCGCCAGCAGCTTTACAGGGGAGAATGAAAAACTGTTTTTT
-,TRBD1,TRBV4-2,TRBJ2-7,CASSRGTGKEYEQYF,TGTGCCAGCAGCCGGGGGACAGGGAAAGAATACGAGCAGTACTTC
-,TRBD1,TRBV28,TRBJ2-7,CATFPQTGSHEQYF,TGTGCCACCTTCCCTCAGACAGGGTCTCACGAGCAGTACTTC
-,TRBD1,TRBV4-1,TRBJ1-2,CASSLGPGGQDYGYTF,TGCGCCAGCAGCCTGGGCCCAGGGGGCCAGGACTATGGCTACACCTTC
-,-,TRBV7-7,TRBJ2-7,CASSPLAGEQYF,TGTGCTAGCAGCCCACTGGCGGGGGAGCAGTACTTC
once,TRBD2,TRBV6-5,TRBJ2-1,CASKSGTSYNEQFF,TGTGCCAGCAAATCGGGGACTAGCTACAATGAGCAGTTCTTC
-,TRBD2,TRBV9,TRBJ2-2,CASSVVMTSGTGELFF,TGTGCCAGCAGCGTAGTGATGACTAGCGGCACCGGGGAGCTGTTTTTT
-,TRBD2,TRBV7-6,TRBJ2-3,CASSLEVAGGSLVDTQYF,TGTGCCAGCAGCTTAGAGGTAGCGGGAGGATCCCTGGTAGATACGCAGTATTTT
-,TRBD1,TRBV5-1,TRBJ2-7,CASSLETGNYEQYF,TGCGCCAGCAGCTTGGAGACAGGGAACTACGAGCAGTACTTC
-,TRBD2,TRBV7-2,TRBJ2-7,CASSPIAGSYEQYF,TGTGCCAGCAGCCCTATAGCGGGGTCCTACGAGCAGTACTTC
-,-,TRBV7-8,TRBJ2-7,CASSPPMDSGEQYF,TGTGCCAGCAGCCCCCCCATGGACTCCGGCGAGCAGTACTTC
once,TRBD2,TRBV29-1,TRBJ2-2,CSVEGTSGSTGELFF,TGCAGCGTTGAAGGGACTAGCGGGAGTACCGGGGAGCTGTTTTTT
-,-,TRBV4-2,TRBJ2-7,CASSQDLLRYEQYF,TGTGCCAGCAGCCAAGACCTCCTACGCTACGAGCAGTACTTC
-,TRBD1,TRBV2,TRBJ1-4,CASRIHRGSNEKLFF,TGTGCCAGCAGGATACACAGGGGGTCTAATGAAAAACTGTTTTTT